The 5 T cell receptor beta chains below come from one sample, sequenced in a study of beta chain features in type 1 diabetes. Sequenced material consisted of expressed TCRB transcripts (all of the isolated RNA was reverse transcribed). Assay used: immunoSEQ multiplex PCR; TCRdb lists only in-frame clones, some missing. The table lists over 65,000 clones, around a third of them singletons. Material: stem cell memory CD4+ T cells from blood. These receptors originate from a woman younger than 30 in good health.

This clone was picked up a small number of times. The CDR3 loop reads CSFLGGGTEAFF. The CDR3 DNA reads as TGCAGCTTCTTGGGAGGGGGCACTGAAGCTTTCTTT. This chain joins TRBV29-1 and TRBJ1-1; maybe TRBD1 (6 bases). V was pared by 8 bases and J by 4 bases, with 14 bases between. Germline loops: CDR1 SQVTM, CDR2 ANQGSEA. This CDR3 comprises 12 residues. Variable domain in full (rest from reference TRBV29-1 and TRBJ1-1): SAVISQKPSRDICQRGTSLTIQCQVDSQVTMMFWYRQQPGQSLTLIATANQGSEATYESGFVIDKFPISRPNLTFSTLTVSNMSPEDSSIYLCSFLGGGTEAFFGQGTRLTVV.

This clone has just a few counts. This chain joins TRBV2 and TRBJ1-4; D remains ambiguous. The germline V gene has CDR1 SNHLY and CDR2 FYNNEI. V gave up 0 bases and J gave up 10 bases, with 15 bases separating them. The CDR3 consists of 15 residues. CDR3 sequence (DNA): TGTGCCAGCAGTGAAGCGCCTACGGGAACGGGAAAACTGTTTTTT. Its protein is CASSEAPTGTGKLFF.

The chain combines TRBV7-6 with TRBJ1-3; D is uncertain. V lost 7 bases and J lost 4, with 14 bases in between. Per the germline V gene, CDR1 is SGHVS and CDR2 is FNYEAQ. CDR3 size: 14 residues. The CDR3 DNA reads TGTGCCAGCAAATTCGAAACTTTCGGAAACACCATATATTTT. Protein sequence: CASKFETFGNTIYF.

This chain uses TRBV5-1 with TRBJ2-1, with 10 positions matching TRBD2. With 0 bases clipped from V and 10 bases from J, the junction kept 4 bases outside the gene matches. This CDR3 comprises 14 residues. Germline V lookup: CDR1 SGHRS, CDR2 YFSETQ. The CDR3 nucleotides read TGCGCCAGCAGCTTGGAGGGACTAGCGAGGGAGCAGTTCTTC. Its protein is CASSLEGLAREQFF. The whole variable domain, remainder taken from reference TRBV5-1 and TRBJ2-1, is KAGVTQTPRYLIKTRGQQVTLSCSPISGHRSVSWYQQTPGQGLQFLFEYFSETQRNKGNFPGRFSGRQFSNSRSEMNVSTLELGDSALYLCASSLEGLAREQFFGPGTRLTVL.

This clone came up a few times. The CDR3 here is CASRPLAEFTDTQYF. CDR3 bases: TGTGCCAGCAGACCTCTAGCGGAATTCACAGATACGCAGTATTTT. The chain recombines TRBV11-3 with TRBJ2-3, with 7 bases fitting TRBD2. Losses at the gene ends were 6 bases for V and 2 bases for J; bases not matched to a gene: 8. This CDR3 has 15 amino acids. CDR1 and CDR2 (germline): SGHNT, YENEEA.